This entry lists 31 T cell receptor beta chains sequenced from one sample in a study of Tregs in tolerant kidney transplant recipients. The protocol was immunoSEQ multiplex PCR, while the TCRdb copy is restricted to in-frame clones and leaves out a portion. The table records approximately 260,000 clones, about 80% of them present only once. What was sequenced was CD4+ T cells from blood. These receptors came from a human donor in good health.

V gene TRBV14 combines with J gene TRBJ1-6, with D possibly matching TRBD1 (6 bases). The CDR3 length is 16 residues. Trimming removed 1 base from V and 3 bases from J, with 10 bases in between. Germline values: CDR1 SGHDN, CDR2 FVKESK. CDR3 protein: CASSQGGPNYNSPLHF. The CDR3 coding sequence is TGTGCCAGCAGCCAAGGGGGGCCAAACTATAATTCACCCCTCCACTTT.

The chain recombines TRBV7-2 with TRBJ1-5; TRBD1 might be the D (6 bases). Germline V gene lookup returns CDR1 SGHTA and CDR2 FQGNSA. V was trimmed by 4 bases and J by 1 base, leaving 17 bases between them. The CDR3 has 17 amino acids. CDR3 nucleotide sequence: TGTGCCAGCAGCTCCCCGAGGGGGGGCACGAGCAATCAGCCCCAGCATTTT. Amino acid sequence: CASSSPRGGTSNQPQHF.

This CDR3 reads CASSPWVGGTSGTDTQYF. In nucleotides, the CDR3 is TGTGCCAGCAGCCCCTGGGTGGGGGGGACTAGCGGAACAGATACGCAGTATTTT. This sequence joins TRBV5-8 and TRBJ2-3; 11 bases map to TRBD2. Germline CDR1 and CDR2: SGHTS and YDEGEE. V lost 4 bases to trimming and J lost 3 bases; unmatched junction nucleotides: 13. The CDR3 extends over 18 amino acids.

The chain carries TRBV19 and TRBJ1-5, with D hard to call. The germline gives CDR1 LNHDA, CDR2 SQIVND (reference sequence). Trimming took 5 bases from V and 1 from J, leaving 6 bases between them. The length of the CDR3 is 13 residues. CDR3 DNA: TGTGCCAGTAGTTCTCAGAGCAATCAGCCCCAGCATTTT. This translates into CASSSQSNQPQHF.

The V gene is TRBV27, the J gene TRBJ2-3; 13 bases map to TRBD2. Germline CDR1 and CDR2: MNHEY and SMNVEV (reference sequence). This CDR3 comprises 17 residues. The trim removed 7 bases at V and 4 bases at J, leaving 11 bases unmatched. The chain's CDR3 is CASTRTSGGILADTQYF. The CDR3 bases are TGTGCCAGCACCAGGACTAGCGGGGGAATATTGGCAGATACGCAGTATTTT.

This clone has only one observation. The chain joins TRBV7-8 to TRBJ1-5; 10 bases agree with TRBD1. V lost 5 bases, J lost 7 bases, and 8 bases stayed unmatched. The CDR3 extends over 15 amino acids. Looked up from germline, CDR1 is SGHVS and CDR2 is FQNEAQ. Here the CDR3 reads CASSTTGTGEQPQHF. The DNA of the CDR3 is TGTGCCAGCAGCACGACCGGGACAGGGGAACAGCCCCAGCATTTT.

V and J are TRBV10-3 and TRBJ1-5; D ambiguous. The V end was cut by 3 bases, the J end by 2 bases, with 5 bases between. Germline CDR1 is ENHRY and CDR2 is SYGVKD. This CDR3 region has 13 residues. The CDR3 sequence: CAISDRGNQPQHF. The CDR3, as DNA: TGTGCCATCAGTGATAGGGGCAATCAGCCCCAGCATTTT.

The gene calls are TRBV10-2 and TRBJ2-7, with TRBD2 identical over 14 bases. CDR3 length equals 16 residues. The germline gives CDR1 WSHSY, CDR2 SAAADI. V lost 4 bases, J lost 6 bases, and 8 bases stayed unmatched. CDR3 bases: TGCGCCAGCAGTGCCATAAAGACTAGCGGGAGGGCCGAGCAGTACTTC. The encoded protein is CASSAIKTSGRAEQYF.

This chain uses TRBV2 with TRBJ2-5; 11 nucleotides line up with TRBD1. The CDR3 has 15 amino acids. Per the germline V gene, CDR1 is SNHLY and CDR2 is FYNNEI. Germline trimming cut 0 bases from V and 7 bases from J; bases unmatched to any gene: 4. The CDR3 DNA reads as TGTGCCAGCAGTGAAGCGCTGGGGACAGGGGGGACCCAGTACTTC. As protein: CASSEALGTGGTQYF.

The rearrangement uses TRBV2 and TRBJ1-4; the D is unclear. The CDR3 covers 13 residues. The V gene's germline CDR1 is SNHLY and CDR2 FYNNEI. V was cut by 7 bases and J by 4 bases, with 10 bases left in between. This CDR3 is CASISDGNEKLFF. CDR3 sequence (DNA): TGTGCCAGCATCTCGGACGGTAATGAAAAACTGTTTTTT.

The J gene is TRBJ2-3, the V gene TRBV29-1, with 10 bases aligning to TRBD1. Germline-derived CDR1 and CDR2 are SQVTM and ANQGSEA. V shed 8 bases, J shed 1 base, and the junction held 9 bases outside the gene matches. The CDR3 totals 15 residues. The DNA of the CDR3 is TGCAGCCACAGGGGACAGGGGATCGGCACAGATACGCAGTATTTT. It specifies CSHRGQGIGTDTQYF.

Here the CDR3 reads CSFDHADTQYF. As DNA, the CDR3 is TGCAGTTTCGACCACGCAGATACGCAGTATTTT. The V gene is TRBV20-1, the J gene TRBJ2-3; D is unresolved. Germline V gives CDR1 DFQATT, CDR2 SNEGSKA (reference sequence). CDR3 length equals 11 residues. V was pared by 8 bases and J by 4 bases, with 10 bases between.

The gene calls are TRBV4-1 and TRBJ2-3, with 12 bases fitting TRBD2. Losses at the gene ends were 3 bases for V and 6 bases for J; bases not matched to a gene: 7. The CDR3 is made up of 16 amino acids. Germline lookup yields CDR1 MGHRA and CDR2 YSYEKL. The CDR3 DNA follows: TGCGCCAGCAGCCAGATTGGACTAGCGGGGCTGGATACGCAGTATTTT. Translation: CASSQIGLAGLDTQYF.

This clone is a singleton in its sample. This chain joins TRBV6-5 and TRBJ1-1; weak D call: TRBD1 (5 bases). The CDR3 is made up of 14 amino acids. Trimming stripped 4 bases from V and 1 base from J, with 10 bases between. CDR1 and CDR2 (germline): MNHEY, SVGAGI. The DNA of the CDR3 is TGTGCCAGCAGTTGGGACCGGAGGAACACTGAAGCTTTCTTT. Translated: CASSWDRRNTEAFF.

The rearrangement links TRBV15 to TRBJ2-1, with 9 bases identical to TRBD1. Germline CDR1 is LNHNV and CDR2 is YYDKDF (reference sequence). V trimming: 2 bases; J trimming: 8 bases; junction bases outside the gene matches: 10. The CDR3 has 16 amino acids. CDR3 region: CATSRQYGTGRHEQFF. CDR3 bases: TGTGCCACCAGCAGACAATACGGGACAGGGAGGCATGAGCAGTTCTTC.

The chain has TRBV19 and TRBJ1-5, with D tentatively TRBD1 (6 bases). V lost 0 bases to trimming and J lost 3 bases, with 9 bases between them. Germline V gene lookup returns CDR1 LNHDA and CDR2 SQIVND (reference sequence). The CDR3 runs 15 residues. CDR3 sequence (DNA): TGTGCCAGTAGTATAGACAGGGGCTCCAATCAGCCCCAGCATTTT. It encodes CASSIDRGSNQPQHF. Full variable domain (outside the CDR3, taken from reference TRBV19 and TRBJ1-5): DGGITQSPKYLFRKEGQNVTLSCEQNLNHDAMYWYRQDPGQGLRLIYYSQIVNDFQKGDIAEGYSVSREKKESFPLTVTSAQKNPTAFYLCASSIDRGSNQPQHFGDGTRLSIL.

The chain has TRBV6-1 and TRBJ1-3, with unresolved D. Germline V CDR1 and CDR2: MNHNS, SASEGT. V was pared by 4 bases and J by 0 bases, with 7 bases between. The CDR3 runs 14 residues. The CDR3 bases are TGTGCCAGCAGTGTAGATCCCTCTGGAAACACCATATATTTT. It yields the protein CASSVDPSGNTIYF.

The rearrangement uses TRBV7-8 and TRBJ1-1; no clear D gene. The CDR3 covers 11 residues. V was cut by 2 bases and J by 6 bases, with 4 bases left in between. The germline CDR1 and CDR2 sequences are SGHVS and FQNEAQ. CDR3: CASSLLSEAFF. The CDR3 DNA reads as TGTGCCAGCAGCTTACTCTCTGAAGCTTTCTTT.

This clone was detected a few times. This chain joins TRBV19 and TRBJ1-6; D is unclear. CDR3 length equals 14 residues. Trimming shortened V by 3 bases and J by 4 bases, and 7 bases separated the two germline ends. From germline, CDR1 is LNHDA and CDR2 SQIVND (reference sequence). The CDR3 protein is CASSIGRYNSPLHF. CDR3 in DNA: TGTGCCAGTAGTATCGGCCGATATAATTCACCCCTCCACTTT.

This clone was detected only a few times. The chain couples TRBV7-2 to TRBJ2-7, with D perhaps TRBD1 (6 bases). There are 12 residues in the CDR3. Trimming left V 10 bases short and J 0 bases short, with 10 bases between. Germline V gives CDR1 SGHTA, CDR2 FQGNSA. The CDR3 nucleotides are TGTGCCATCGGACAGAGCTCCTACGAGCAGTACTTC. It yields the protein CAIGQSSYEQYF.

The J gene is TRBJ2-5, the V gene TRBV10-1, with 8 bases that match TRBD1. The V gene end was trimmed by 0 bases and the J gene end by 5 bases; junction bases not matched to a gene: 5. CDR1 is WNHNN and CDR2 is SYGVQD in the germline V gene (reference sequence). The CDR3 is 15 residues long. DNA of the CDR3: TGCGCCAGCAGTGAGTCGCAGGGGGCGAGGGAGACCCAGTACTTC. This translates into CASSESQGARETQYF.

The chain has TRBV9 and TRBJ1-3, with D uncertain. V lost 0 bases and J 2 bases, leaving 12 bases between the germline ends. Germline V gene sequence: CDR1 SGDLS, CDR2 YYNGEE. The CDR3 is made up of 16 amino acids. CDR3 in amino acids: CASSVEVAGTGNTIYF. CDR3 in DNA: TGTGCCAGCAGCGTAGAGGTTGCGGGAACTGGAAACACCATATATTTT.

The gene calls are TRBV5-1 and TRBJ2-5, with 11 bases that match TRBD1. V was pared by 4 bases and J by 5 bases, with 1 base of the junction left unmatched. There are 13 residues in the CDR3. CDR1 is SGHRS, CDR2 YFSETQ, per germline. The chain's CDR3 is CASSGTGGETQYF. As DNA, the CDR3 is TGCGCCAGCAGCGGGACAGGGGGTGAGACCCAGTACTTC.

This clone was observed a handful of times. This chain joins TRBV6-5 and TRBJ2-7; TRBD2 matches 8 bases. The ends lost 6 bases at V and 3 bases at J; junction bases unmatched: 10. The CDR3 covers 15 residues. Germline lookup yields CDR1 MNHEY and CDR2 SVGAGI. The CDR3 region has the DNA TGTGCCAGCAGACCCCCTTTTGCGGGAGGCTACGAGCAGTACTTC. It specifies CASRPPFAGGYEQYF.

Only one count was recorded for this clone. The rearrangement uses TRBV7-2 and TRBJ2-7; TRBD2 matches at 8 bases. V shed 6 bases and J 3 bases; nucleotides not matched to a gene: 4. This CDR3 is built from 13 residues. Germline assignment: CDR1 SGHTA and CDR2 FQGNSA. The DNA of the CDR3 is TGTGCCAGCAGAACGGGAGGGGGCTACGAGCAGTACTTC. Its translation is CASRTGGGYEQYF.

The CDR3 region has the DNA TGTGCCAGCAGCCCGGGGAATGAAAAACTGTTTTTT. Amino acid sequence: CASSPGNEKLFF. The J gene is TRBJ1-4, the V gene TRBV6-5; no clear D gene. This CDR3 region has 12 residues. V lost 6 bases, J lost 5 bases, and 7 bases lay in between. Germline V gene data show CDR1 as MNHEY and CDR2 as SVGAGI.

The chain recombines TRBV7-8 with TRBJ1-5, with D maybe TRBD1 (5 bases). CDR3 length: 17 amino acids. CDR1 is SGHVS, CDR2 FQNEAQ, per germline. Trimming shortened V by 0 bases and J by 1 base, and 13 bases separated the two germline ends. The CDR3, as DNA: TGTGCCAGCAGCTTAGCGCTTTCCGGGGCGAGCAATCAGCCCCAGCATTTT. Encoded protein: CASSLALSGASNQPQHF. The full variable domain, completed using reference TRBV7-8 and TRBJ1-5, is GAGVSQSPRYKVAKRGQDVALRCDPISGHVSLFWYQQALGQGPEFLTYFQNEAQLDKSGLPSDRFFAERPEGSVSTLKIQRTQQEDSAVYLCASSLALSGASNQPQHFGDGTRLSIL.

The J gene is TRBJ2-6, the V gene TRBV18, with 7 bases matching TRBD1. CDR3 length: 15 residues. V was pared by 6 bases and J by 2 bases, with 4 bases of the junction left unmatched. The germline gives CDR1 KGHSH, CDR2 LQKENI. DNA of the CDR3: TGTGCCAGCTCGTCTGACAGGGCTGGGGCCAACGTCCTGACTTTC. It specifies CASSSDRAGANVLTF.

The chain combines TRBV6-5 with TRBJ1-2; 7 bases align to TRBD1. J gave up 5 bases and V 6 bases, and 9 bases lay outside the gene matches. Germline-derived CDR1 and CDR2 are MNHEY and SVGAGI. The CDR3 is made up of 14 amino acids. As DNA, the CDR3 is TGTGCCAGCAGGCTGACGGACAGGTCATATGGCTACACCTTC. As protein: CASRLTDRSYGYTF.

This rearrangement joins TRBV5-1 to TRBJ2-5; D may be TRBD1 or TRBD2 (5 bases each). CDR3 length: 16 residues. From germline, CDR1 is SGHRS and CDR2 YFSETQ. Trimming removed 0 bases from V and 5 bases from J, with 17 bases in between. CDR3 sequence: CASSLAGTLNKETQYF. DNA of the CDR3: TGCGCCAGCAGCTTGGCCGGGACCTTGAACAAGGAGACCCAGTACTTC.

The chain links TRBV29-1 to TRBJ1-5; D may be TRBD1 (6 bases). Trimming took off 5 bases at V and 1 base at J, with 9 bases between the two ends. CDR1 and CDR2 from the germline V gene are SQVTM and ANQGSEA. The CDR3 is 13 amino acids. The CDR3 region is CSVSRGSNQPQHF. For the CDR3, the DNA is TGCAGCGTTAGCAGGGGCAGCAATCAGCCCCAGCATTTT.